This T cell receptor (beta chain) was sequenced in a study of blood T cell repertoires in COVID-19. In the study overall: Acute and convalescent COVID-19 samples came from the United States, Italy and Spain.

V lost 3 bases and J lost 4, with 7 bases in between. Germline values: CDR1 SGDLS, CDR2 YYNGEE. There are 13 residues in the CDR3. Study processing details: Reference gene primers were amplified, and this amplification served to estimate nucleated cell counts. Only in-frame clones appear in the TCRdb table, and some are missing; sequencing was by immunoSEQ multiplex PCR. From that table come the V and J calls and clone size; the DNA was used to work out D and trimming. The table lists 85,000 to 110,000 clones, roughly nine tenths of them singletons, with approximately 6.2% in the top ten. The specimen was peripheral blood. This receptor was taken from a human donor in a cohort sampled during active COVID-19. J is TRBJ2-2 and V is TRBV9; D gene unclear. The CDR3 region is CASSAQLTGELFF. For the CDR3, the DNA is TGTGCCAGCAGCGCACAGCTCACCGGGGAGCTGTTTTTT.